This T cell receptor (beta chain) was found in a study of T-cell reconstitution after alpha-beta-depleted transplantation in children. Study-wide results and caveats: T-cell numbers and diversity, one year after transplant, stemmed largely from T cells that were newly produced.

The CDR3 is 14 residues long. Trimming shortened V by 6 bases and J by 5 bases, and 17 bases separated the two germline ends. In germline, CDR1 is SGHTA, CDR2 FQGNSA. Turning to this clonotype: Its cognate antigen is unknown.

Unique molecular identifiers were used to barcode this TCRbeta library. TCRdb used MiXCR to reprocess the PCR reads, holding one entry per CDR3 protein. The profile shows about 210,000 distinct CDR3 sequences, 17% of them singletons. The source is a male patient between 2 and 10 years old who had a stem cell transplant for acute lymphoblastic leukemia, so the T cells may come from the graft donor. The rearrangement uses TRBV7-2 and TRBJ2-7; D is uncertain. The specimen was PBMCs, mostly from graft donor cells, collected 360 days after TCRalphabeta/CD19-depleted stem cell transplant. The CDR3 here is CASSRAVRPDEQYF. CDR3 nucleotides: TGTGCCAGCAGTCGCGCGGTCAGGCCCGACGAGCAGTACTTC.